This is a list of T cell receptor beta chains from one sample in a study of kidney transplant recipient with SARS-CoV-2 infection. TCRdb processed the reads anew with MiXCR; each CDR3 protein has one entry. This table has fewer than 250,000 distinct CDR3 sequences, roughly 26% appearing once. Sequences were derived from a blood sample, sampled at baseline and between days 110 and 120 from a kidney transplant recipient. Receptor source: a male patient in his 30s who had COVID-19 and was a kidney transplant recipient. The T cells may come from the graft donor. Each CDR3 is given with its conserved first and last residue. D genes are given only for firm matches. Not all rows give a size; the values are once, few, many and, for expanded clones, a class.

TRBV6-4	-	TRBJ2-6	-	TGTGCCAGCAGTGAGGCCTCCCCTGGGGCCAACGTCCTGACTTTC	CASSEASPGANVLTF
TRBV5-1	TRBD2	TRBJ2-1	few	TGCGCCAGCAGTATAGCGGGATCCTACAATGAGCAGTTCTTC	CASSIAGSYNEQFF
TRBV28	-	TRBJ1-1	many	TGTGCCAGCGTGGTAAGGGGTTACACTGAAGCTTTCTTT	CASVVRGYTEAFF
TRBV7-9	-	TRBJ1-4	few	TGTGCCAGCAGCTTAGCGGCAGGCAACGGTGAAAAACTGTTTTTT	CASSLAAGNGEKLFF
TRBV2	TRBD2	TRBJ2-4	many	TGTGCCAGCAAAGGACTAGCAGACATTCAGTACTTC	CASKGLADIQYF
TRBV7-9	-	TRBJ1-2	-	TGTGCCAGCAGCTTAAGCGCATACCATGGAAAGACCTATGGCTACACCTTC	CASSLSAYHGKTYGYTF
TRBV20-1	TRBD2	TRBJ2-7	-	TGCAGTGCTAGGGACCCTAGCGGGAGGAGCTCCTACGAGCAGTACTTC	CSARDPSGRSSYEQYF
TRBV2	TRBD1	TRBJ2-7	many	TGTGCCAGCAGTGACGGACAGGGGTTGCGGCAGTACTTC	CASSDGQGLRQYF
TRBV30	-	TRBJ2-7	-	TGTGCCTGGGCCCCCATCGCCAAGGCCTACGAGCAGTACTTC	CAWAPIAKAYEQYF
TRBV28	TRBD1	TRBJ1-1	many	TGTGCCAGTTTAACAGGGGGCATGAACACTGAAGCTTTCTTT	CASLTGGMNTEAFF
TRBV7-8	-	TRBJ1-2	many	TGTGCCAGCAGCACGGTCCTGTTTACCCGAAAGACCTATGGCTACACCTTC	CASSTVLFTRKTYGYTF
TRBV30	-	TRBJ2-2	many	TGTGCCTGGAGCGGACAGAGATCTTACACCGGGGAGCTGTTTTTT	CAWSGQRSYTGELFF
TRBV6-2/TRBV6-3	TRBD2	TRBJ2-1	few	TGTGCCAGCAGTCCCCAAGGGACTAGCGGTAAGAATGAGCAGTTCTTC	CASSPQGTSGKNEQFF
TRBV6-2/TRBV6-3	-	TRBJ1-1	many	TGTGCCAGCAGTTACCGGGCAGGGTCATTCACTGAAGCTTTCTTT	CASSYRAGSFTEAFF
TRBV7-9	-	TRBJ1-6	many	TGTGCCAGCAGCTTCGGGGATTCACCCCTCCACTTT	CASSFGDSPLHF
TRBV3-1	-	TRBJ1-2	many	TGTGCCAGCAGCTATTTTCGCACCCTTCGAAAGACCTATGGCTACACCTTC	CASSYFRTLRKTYGYTF
TRBV21-1	-	TRBJ2-3	many	TGTGCCAGCAGCACAGGATTAGCTACAGTCATGCAAGATACGCAGTATTTT	CASSTGLATVMQDTQYF
TRBV6-6	-	TRBJ1-5	-	TGTGCCAGCAGTTATTCGCAGGGGAATCAGCCCCGGCATTTT	CASSYSQGNQPRHF
TRBV11-3	-	TRBJ1-4	many	TGTGCCAGCAGCTTAAACCAGGGAGAAAAACTGTTTTTT	CASSLNQGEKLFF
TRBV28	-	TRBJ2-1	few	TGTGCCAGCAGTTTCGATAACCGGCCTTCCGCCTACAATGAGCAGTTCTTC	CASSFDNRPSAYNEQFF
TRBV9	-	TRBJ2-3	few	TGTGCCAGCAGCGTAGTGAGTGGGTTTAGCACAGATACGCAGTATTTT	CASSVVSGFSTDTQYF
TRBV11-2	-	TRBJ2-5	-	TGTGCCAGCAGCTTACTCCGAAGGGCGGAAGAGACCCAGTACTTC	CASSLLRRAEETQYF
TRBV20-1	-	TRBJ2-3	-	TGCAGTGCCCCCGCGCAGCCCAGCACAGATACGCAGTATTTT	CSAPAQPSTDTQYF
TRBV4-3	-	TRBJ1-3	many	TGCGCCAGCAGCCAAGATTCGAACGTGGGAGGAAACACCATATATTTT	CASSQDSNVGGNTIYF
TRBV3-1	-	TRBJ2-5	many	TGTGCCAGCAGCAGTCTCATTCCCATTTCTTTCTCTGAGACCCAGTACTTC	CASSSLIPISFSETQYF
TRBV3-1	-	TRBJ2-2	many	TGTGCCAGCAGCGCACCGTATCCCATTTCAGGCTTGACCGGGGAGCTGTTTTTT	CASSAPYPISGLTGELFF
TRBV12-3/TRBV12-4	TRBD2	TRBJ2-1	many	TGTGCCAGCAGTCTGGGACTAGCGGTAAACAATGAGCAGTTCTTC	CASSLGLAVNNEQFF
TRBV21-1	-	TRBJ2-7	many	TGTGCCAGCACCGAGACAGTAAACTACGAGCAGTACTTC	CASTETVNYEQYF
TRBV9	-	TRBJ1-2	many	TGTGCCAGCCCCTCAAGGTACTCAAGAAAGACCTATGGCTACACCTTC	CASPSRYSRKTYGYTF
TRBV7-6	TRBD1	TRBJ1-2	-	TGTGCCAGCGGAACAGGGGGCTATGGCTACACCTTC	CASGTGGYGYTF
TRBV20-1	TRBD1	TRBJ1-2	-	TGCAGTGCTAGAGGACAGGGAGAGAACTATGGCTACACCTTC	CSARGQGENYGYTF
TRBV5-1	-	TRBJ1-1	many	TGCGCCAGCAGGGTGGACACTGAAGCTTTCTTT	CASRVDTEAFF
TRBV5-8	-	TRBJ1-4	-	TGTGCCAGCGGATCGGGCCAAAATGAAAAACTGTTTTTT	CASGSGQNEKLFF
TRBV3-1	-	TRBJ1-5	few	TGTGCCAGCAGCTGCACCAGTCCCATTTTTCATCATCAGCCCCAGCATTTT	CASSCTSPIFHHQPQHF
TRBV12-3/TRBV12-4	-	TRBJ1-4	many	TGTGCCAGCAGTTCAGACATTCATGAAAAACTGTTTTTT	CASSSDIHEKLFF
TRBV3-1	-	TRBJ1-1	many	TGTGCCAGCAGCCCATTCGGTCCCATTTCAATTCGCACTGAAGCTTTCTTT	CASSPFGPISIRTEAFF
TRBV30	TRBD1	TRBJ1-2	many	TGTGCCTGGAGTGAAGGGGGCAAGGACTATGGCTACACCTTC	CAWSEGGKDYGYTF